This T cell receptor (beta chain) was identified in a study of T-cell reconstitution after alpha-beta-depleted transplantation in children. Findings and limits, study-wide: Surviving thymic progenitors and recipient T cells were the source of high TCRbeta diversity at day 60 in some patients. Expanded graft clones, several hundred of them, were reportedly the source of alpha-beta T cells about two months after transplant. T-cell numbers and diversity one year post-transplant derived largely from freshly generated T cells.

As it was prepared, the TCRbeta library received unique molecular identifiers. TCRdb called the PCR reads again in MiXCR, with one record for every CDR3 protein. The table lists 200,000 or so distinct CDR3 sequences, about 6% of them singletons. This clonotype was counted many times. The antigen remains undetermined. Trimming pared 1 base from V and 3 bases from J, leaving 15 bases between. The CDR3 runs 16 residues. Germline values: CDR1 SEHNR, CDR2 FQNEAQ (reference sequence). The chain employs TRBV7-9 and TRBJ2-5, with no clear D. The source material was PBMCs, sampled before TCRalphabeta/CD19-depleted stem cell transplant. The origin of this receptor is a girl less than two years old with combined immunodeficiency, due to receive a stem cell transplant. As DNA, the CDR3 is TGTGCCAGCAGCTTAGAACCAGACAAGAACAAAGAGACCCAGTACTTC. The encoded protein is CASSLEPDKNKETQYF.